The rows below give T cell receptor beta chains drawn from one sample of a study of yellow fever vaccine responses in identical twins. MiXCR was run by TCRdb on the RT-PCR reads, yielding one entry per CDR3 protein. The profile shows roughly 36,000 distinct CDR3 sequences, 50% to 75% of them singletons. This specimen was T cells from blood (PBMCs), unsorted or a sorted subset (not recorded which), taken before or after yellow fever vaccination (not recorded which). These TCRs come from a woman aged 18-35 years who received the yellow fever vaccine. The CDR3 runs from the conserved cysteine through the conserved F or W. Each record gives: D gene, V gene, CDR3 length, clone size, J gene, CDR3 protein, CDR3 DNA. A D gene is named only where the DNA matches it firmly. Size is omitted from some rows. Given values are once, few, many or a class for expanded clones.

>-|TRBV7-2|14|few|TRBJ2-2
CASSLAGNTGELFF
TGTGCCAGCAGCTTAGCGGGGAACACCGGGGAGCTGTTTTTT
>-|TRBV5-4|15|-|TRBJ2-2
CASSLAGANTGELFF
TGTGCCAGCAGCTTGGCCGGAGCGAACACCGGGGAGCTGTTTTTT
>TRBD2|TRBV6-2/TRBV6-3|18|-|TRBJ2-7
CASSYDGTSGSFFYEQYF
TGTGCCAGCAGTTACGATGGGACTAGCGGGAGTTTTTTTTACGAGCAGTACTTC
>TRBD2|TRBV2|15|-|TRBJ2-3
CASSENSGGLDTQYF
TGTGCCAGCAGTGAAAATAGCGGGGGGCTCGATACGCAGTATTTT
>TRBD2|TRBV6-5|17|-|TRBJ2-1
CASSYSGLAGVYNEQFF
TGTGCCAGCAGTTACTCGGGACTAGCCGGGGTCTACAATGAGCAGTTCTTC
>-|TRBV7-9|14|few|TRBJ2-1
CASSSVLGLDEQFF
TGTGCCAGCAGCTCCGTACTGGGCCTGGATGAGCAGTTCTTC
>-|TRBV5-1|14|once|TRBJ2-7
CASSLTGLLYEQYF
TGCGCCAGCAGCTTAACAGGATTACTCTACGAGCAGTACTTC
>TRBD2|TRBV4-2|19|-|TRBJ2-1
CASSQEKPSGASSYNEQFF
TGTGCCAGCAGCCAAGAGAAGCCGAGCGGGGCATCCTCCTACAATGAGCAGTTCTTC
>-|TRBV18|13|-|TRBJ1-2
CASSPGEGYGYTF
TGTGCCAGCTCACCCGGGGAGGGGTATGGCTACACCTTC
>-|TRBV5-3|13|once|TRBJ1-2
CATHPQENSPYTF
TGTGCCACCCACCCCCAGGAAAATTCCCCCTACACCTTC
>TRBD2|TRBV20-1|14|-|TRBJ2-5
CSAETSGIGETQYF
TGCAGTGCTGAGACTAGCGGGATTGGGGAGACCCAGTACTTC
>TRBD2|TRBV5-1|18|-|TRBJ2-1
CASSSWGLAGGSYNEQFF
TGCGCCAGCAGCTCCTGGGGACTAGCGGGCGGCTCCTACAATGAGCAGTTCTTC
>-|TRBV20-1|13|-|TRBJ2-5
CSARRGYQETQYF
TGCAGTGCTAGACGGGGATACCAAGAGACCCAGTACTTC
>-|TRBV18|13|-|TRBJ1-1
CASSSAGFAEAFF
TGTGCCAGCTCGAGTGCAGGGTTCGCTGAAGCTTTCTTT
>-|TRBV12-3/TRBV12-4|13|-|TRBJ2-7
CASFLLGAYEQYF
TGTGCCAGCTTCCTGCTGGGGGCCTACGAGCAGTACTTC
>TRBD2|TRBV19|16|-|TRBJ2-3
CASSTSGTSETDTQYF
TGTGCCAGTAGTACCTCCGGGACTAGCGAAACAGATACGCAGTATTTT
>-|TRBV12-3/TRBV12-4|14|-|TRBJ1-5
CASSFGRGNQPQHF
TGTGCCAGCAGTTTCGGCCGGGGCAATCAGCCCCAGCATTTT
>-|TRBV27|13|few|TRBJ2-7
CASSPTPGYEQYF
TGTGCCAGCAGCCCTACTCCTGGCTACGAGCAGTACTTC
>TRBD1|TRBV7-3|15|few|TRBJ2-7
CASSLTGATVMEQYF
TGTGCCAGCAGCCTAACAGGGGCCACCGTTATGGAGCAGTACTTC
>TRBD1|TRBV7-6|14|-|TRBJ1-1
CASSSRDRDTEAFF
TGTGCCAGCAGCTCCCGGGACAGGGACACTGAAGCTTTCTTT
>-|TRBV2|11|-|TRBJ1-1
CASSESTEAFF
TGTGCCAGCAGTGAATCCACTGAAGCTTTCTTT
>TRBD1|TRBV25-1|13|-|TRBJ2-7
CASNGQGKYEQYF
TGTGCCAGCAATGGACAGGGGAAATACGAGCAGTACTTC
>-|TRBV20-1|13|-|TRBJ2-1
CSASDRLSNEQFF
TGCAGTGCTAGCGACAGACTCTCCAATGAGCAGTTCTTC
>-|TRBV18|13|-|TRBJ1-1
CASSRGTNTEAFF
TGTGCCAGCTCACGAGGGACGAACACTGAAGCTTTCTTT
>-|TRBV11-2|13|-|TRBJ2-5
CASSFYGQETQYF
TGTGCCAGCAGCTTCTACGGGCAAGAGACCCAGTACTTC
>-|TRBV2|14|-|TRBJ1-5
CASSESTNNQPQHF
TGTGCCAGCAGTGAAAGTACGAACAATCAGCCCCAGCATTTT
>-|TRBV2|14|-|TRBJ2-3
CASGQSGKADTQYF
TGTGCCAGCGGACAGAGTGGAAAGGCAGATACGCAGTATTTT
>-|TRBV18|14|-|TRBJ2-1
CASSPPSSYNEQFF
TGTGCCAGCTCACCACCATCCAGTTACAATGAGCAGTTCTTC
>TRBD2|TRBV18|16|-|TRBJ2-3
CASSPRPAGHTDTQYF
TGTGCCAGCTCCCCACGGCCAGCGGGGCACACAGATACGCAGTATTTT
>-|TRBV10-1|15|-|TRBJ2-4
CASKTGHLAKNIQYF
TGCGCCAGCAAGACGGGACACCTAGCCAAAAACATTCAGTACTTC
>TRBD1|TRBV18|16|-|TRBJ2-5
CASSPRTGGDSETQYF
TGTGCTAGCTCACCTAGGACAGGGGGCGATTCGGAGACCCAGTACTTC
>TRBD2|TRBV13|14|-|TRBJ2-1
CASATSGYRNEQFF
TGTGCCAGTGCTACTAGCGGCTATAGGAATGAGCAGTTCTTC
>-|TRBV20-1|11|-|TRBJ1-5
CSARPHQPQHF
TGCAGTGCTAGACCCCATCAGCCCCAGCATTTT
>-|TRBV18|13|few|TRBJ1-1
CASSPPGNTEAFF
TGTGCCAGCTCACCACCAGGGAACACTGAAGCTTTCTTT
>-|TRBV18|15|-|TRBJ1-2
CASSPPGLTNYGYTF
TGTGCCAGCTCACCACCGGGCCTCACTAACTATGGCTACACCTTC
>-|TRBV5-1|17|-|TRBJ1-1
CASSSVRGPTMNTEAFF
TGCGCCAGCAGCTCGGTCAGGGGCCCAACAATGAACACTGAAGCTTTCTTT
>TRBD1|TRBV6-1|15|few|TRBJ2-5
CASSEVAGGEETQYF
TGTGCCAGCAGTGAAGTGGCAGGGGGCGAAGAGACCCAGTACTTC
>-|TRBV6-5|15|-|TRBJ2-5
CASSLGAGFQETQYF
TGTGCCAGCAGTTTGGGGGCAGGGTTCCAAGAGACCCAGTACTTC
>-|TRBV13|14|-|TRBJ1-6
CASSLSRSDSPLHF
TGTGCCAGCAGCCTATCGAGGTCGGATTCACCCCTCCACTTT
>-|TRBV5-1|14|-|TRBJ2-1
CASRLTSIYNEQFF
TGCGCCAGCAGGCTTACTTCTATCTACAATGAGCAGTTCTTC
>-|TRBV4-1|16|few|TRBJ1-5
CASSQDVGFPNQPQHF
TGCGCCAGCAGCCAAGATGTAGGGTTCCCGAATCAGCCCCAGCATTTT
>-|TRBV5-1|13|-|TRBJ2-2
CASSLGVAGELFF
TGCGCCAGCAGCTTGGGCGTGGCCGGGGAGCTGTTTTTT
>TRBD1|TRBV29-1|14|-|TRBJ1-1
CSVETTGTGTEAFF
TGCAGCGTTGAAACGACAGGGACCGGCACTGAAGCTTTCTTT
>-|TRBV18|13|-|TRBJ1-1
CASSRQEDTEAFF
TGTGCCAGCTCTCGACAGGAGGACACTGAAGCTTTCTTT
>-|TRBV7-9|15|-|TRBJ2-7
CASSSTDGEPYEQYF
TGTGCCAGCAGCTCAACGGACGGCGAGCCCTACGAGCAGTACTTC
>-|TRBV11-2|14|-|TRBJ1-2
CASSLEVSLHGYTF
TGTGCCAGCAGCTTAGAAGTCTCCCTGCATGGCTACACCTTC
>-|TRBV12-3/TRBV12-4|15|few|TRBJ2-5
CASSPHISGEETQYF
TGTGCCAGCAGTCCGCACATAAGCGGAGAAGAGACCCAGTACTTC
>-|TRBV4-1|15|-|TRBJ2-7
CASSPHPLLAREQYF
TGCGCCAGCAGCCCCCACCCGTTACTAGCTAGGGAGCAGTACTTC
>-|TRBV4-1|15|-|TRBJ1-4
CASSQDGGRGEKLFF
TGCGCCAGCAGCCAAGATGGGGGCAGGGGTGAAAAACTGTTTTTT
>-|TRBV3-1|14|few|TRBJ1-2
CASSQDPTNYGYTF
TGTGCCAGCAGCCAAGATCCAACTAACTATGGCTACACCTTC
>-|TRBV5-5|13|few|TRBJ1-5
CASSFWGNQPQHF
TGTGCCAGCAGCTTTTGGGGAAATCAGCCCCAGCATTTT
>-|TRBV19|13|-|TRBJ1-2
CASRIDTFDGYTF
TGTGCCAGTAGGATCGACACCTTCGATGGCTACACCTTC
>-|TRBV7-8|17|-|TRBJ1-4
CASSPRYLPGTSEKLFF
TGTGCCAGCAGCCCAAGGTATCTCCCGGGCACTTCGGAAAAACTGTTTTTT
>-|TRBV18|15|-|TRBJ1-6
CASSPPGTYNSPLHF
TGTGCCAGCTCACCCCCAGGGACCTATAATTCACCCCTCCACTTT
>TRBD1|TRBV7-6|17|-|TRBJ1-2
CASSSFFSGQGAEGYTF
TGTGCCAGCAGCTCGTTCTTTAGCGGACAGGGGGCGGAGGGCTACACCTTC
>TRBD2|TRBV20-1|15|-|TRBJ2-1
CSARDPSSGISEQFF
TGCAGTGCTAGAGACCCTTCTAGCGGGATCAGTGAGCAGTTCTTC
>-|TRBV6-2/TRBV6-3|13|medium-sized|TRBJ2-7
CASSPQWGYEQYF
TGTGCCAGCAGCCCTCAGTGGGGTTACGAGCAGTACTTC
>TRBD2|TRBV4-3|15|-|TRBJ2-7
CASRGLSGGPYEQYF
TGCGCCAGCAGGGGCTTATCGGGAGGGCCGTACGAGCAGTACTTC
>TRBD2|TRBV29-1|14|-|TRBJ2-7
CSVALGTRGVEQYF
TGCAGCGTTGCCCTTGGGACTAGGGGTGTCGAGCAGTACTTC